This entry lists 26 T cell receptor beta chains sequenced from one sample in a study of blood T cell repertoires in COVID-19 (dated by TCRdb to about 2020). The library relied on the immunoSEQ multiplex PCR assay. TCRdb holds this immuneACCESS table with in-frame rearrangements only. Some clones are missing; in checked studies, unresolved V genes explain under half, and the rest has no known cause. The sample includes about half a million clones, with 80% to 90% observed a single time. Jointly, the top ten make up about 3.2% of the sample. Specimen: peripheral blood. The receptors were gathered from a human donor in a cohort sampled during active COVID-19.

This clone was detected once. CDR3 region: CASSLGGASYEQYF. The CDR3 DNA is TGTGCCAGCAGTTTGGGAGGAGCTTCCTACGAGCAGTACTTC. V and J are TRBV6-2 or TRBV6-3 and TRBJ2-7; the D gene is possibly TRBD2 (6 bases). Germline assignment: CDR1 MNHEY and CDR2 SVGEGT. Trimming took off 4 bases at V and 1 base at J, with 11 bases between the two ends. CDR3 length equals 14 residues.

This clone has only a few counts. The chain carries TRBV30 and TRBJ1-3; D perhaps matches TRBD1 (5 bases). Trimming pared 2 bases from V and 0 bases from J, leaving 14 bases between. Germline assignment: CDR1 GTSNPN and CDR2 SVGIG (reference sequence). The CDR3 runs to 16 residues. The CDR3 bases are TGTGCCTGGAGTAGAGCGGGGGGAAACTCTGGAAACACCATATATTTT. This codes for CAWSRAGGNSGNTIYF.

This clone came up a few times. The rearrangement uses TRBV21-1 and TRBJ2-2; TRBD1 was called by the table and not checked on the DNA. TRBV21-1 is classified as a pseudogene. The CDR3 is 17 amino acids. CDR3 region: CASSKVPGQGYTGELFF. The CDR3 region has the DNA TGTGCCAGCAGCAAAGTCCCGGGACAGGGGTACACCGGGGAGCTGTTTTTT.

This clone was counted a few times. This chain joins TRBV4-3 and TRBJ2-7, with TRBD1 matching over 11 bases. Germline V gene lookup returns CDR1 LGHNA and CDR2 YSLEER. This CDR3 comprises 14 residues. Trimming cost V 4 bases and J 7 bases; bases outside gene matches: 6. The CDR3 here is CASSLGQGAGEQYF. CDR3 DNA sequence: TGCGCCAGCAGCCTAGGACAGGGGGCTGGTGAGCAGTACTTC.

J is TRBJ1-3 and V is TRBV21-1; TRBD1, the D gene given by the table, was not confirmed from the DNA. TRBV21-1 is reported as a pseudogene. There are 19 residues in the CDR3. CDR3 coding DNA: TGTGCCAGCAGCAAGCAGGTAGATAACAGGGGGCTACCTGGAAACACCATATATTTT. It encodes CASSKQVDNRGLPGNTIYF.

V and J are TRBV2 and TRBJ1-4, with D possibly being TRBD1 (5 bases). Per germline, CDR1 SNHLY and CDR2 FYNNEI. CDR3 length equals 14 residues. V was clipped by 6 bases and J by 4 bases, with 12 bases between them. CDR3 sequence (DNA): TGTGCCAGCAGGGAGGGGCAGATTAATGAAAAACTGTTTTTT. It is translated as CASREGQINEKLFF.

The chain uses TRBV7-9 and TRBJ1-1; 8 nucleotides agree with TRBD1. Losses at the gene ends were 2 bases for V and 7 bases for J; bases not matched to a gene: 3. The germline V gene has CDR1 SEHNR and CDR2 FQNEAQ (reference sequence). The CDR3 totals 13 residues. For the CDR3, the DNA is TGTGCCAGCAGCTTAATACAGGGGGATGAAGCTTTCTTT. Translated, it gives CASSLIQGDEAFF.

The chain uses TRBV6-5 and TRBJ1-1; possible D gene TRBD1, 6 bases. Trimming pared 7 bases from V and 5 bases from J, leaving 20 bases between. Germline CDR1 and CDR2: MNHEY and SVGAGI. CDR3 size: 15 residues. CDR3 nucleotides: TGTGCCAGCACCGAAGGGGGTTGGACCTTAACTGAAGCTTTCTTT. This encodes CASTEGGWTLTEAFF.

This chain connects TRBV7-2 to TRBJ1-1, with 9 positions matching TRBD1. This CDR3 contains 15 residues. Looked up from germline, CDR1 is SGHTA and CDR2 is FQGNSA. V was pared by 2 bases and J by 5 bases, with 6 bases of the junction left unmatched. DNA of the CDR3: TGTGCCAGCAGCTTATTAAGACAGGGGGAGACTGAAGCTTTCTTT. Its protein is CASSLLRQGETEAFF.

The chain employs TRBV5-4 and TRBJ1-6; TRBD1 is a possible D gene (6 bases). The CDR3 consists of 16 residues. Germline CDR1 is SGHNT and CDR2 is YYREEE (reference sequence). Deletions cut 2 bases from V and 0 bases from J, with 9 bases between. This CDR3 is CASSFDRSSYNSPLHF. CDR3 sequence (DNA): TGTGCCAGCAGCTTCGACAGGAGCTCCTATAATTCACCCCTCCACTTT.

The chain carries TRBV10-3 and TRBJ2-3; 8 bases match TRBD1. CDR3 length: 15 residues. Trimming at V came to 4 bases and at J to 1 base, leaving 4 bases not matched to a gene. The V gene's germline CDR1 is ENHRY and CDR2 SYGVKD. CDR3 amino acids: CAISATGVGTDTQYF. CDR3 DNA: TGTGCCATCAGTGCGACAGGGGTGGGCACAGATACGCAGTATTTT.

This rearrangement joins TRBV9 to TRBJ1-5; a possible D gene is TRBD1 (6 bases). Germline V gene lookup returns CDR1 SGDLS and CDR2 YYNGEE. The V end was cut by 0 bases, the J end by 7 bases, with 8 bases between. The CDR3 length is 13 residues. The CDR3 nucleotides are TGTGCCAGCAGCGTAGGGGGGACACAGCCCCAGCATTTT. The encoded protein is CASSVGGTQPQHF.

V and J are TRBV25-1 and TRBJ2-5; the match to TRBD2 covers 13 bases. V lost 5 bases to trimming and J lost 5 bases; unmatched junction nucleotides: 2. CDR3 length: 14 amino acids. CDR1 and CDR2 from the germline V gene are MGHDK and SYGVNS. For the CDR3, the DNA is TGTGCCAGCAGTACTAGCGGGAGGGCCGAGACCCAGTACTTC. Protein: CASSTSGRAETQYF.

The chain carries TRBV29-1 and TRBJ1-2; D gene uncertain. Per germline, CDR1 SQVTM and CDR2 ANQGSEA. There are 16 residues in the CDR3. Trimming stripped 2 bases from V and 7 bases from J, with 23 bases between. Here the CDR3 DNA reads TGCAGCGTTGAAAAATGGGAAGCGGAGGGAACATTTGGCTACACCTTC. Amino acid sequence: CSVEKWEAEGTFGYTF.

This clone was observed a handful of times. The rearrangement links TRBV19 to TRBJ2-1; TRBD2 is a possible D gene (5 bases). The V gene's germline CDR1 is LNHDA and CDR2 SQIVND (reference sequence). V was clipped by 6 bases and J by 2 bases, with 17 bases between them. The CDR3 extends over 16 amino acids. Here the CDR3 DNA reads TGTGCCAGTAGAACGCTGCTCGGAGGCACCTACAATGAGCAGTTCTTC. It encodes CASRTLLGGTYNEQFF.

The rearrangement joins TRBV29-1 to TRBJ2-3; 7 nucleotides line up with TRBD1. Germline V lookup: CDR1 SQVTM, CDR2 ANQGSEA. The CDR3 runs to 12 residues. Trimming took 4 bases from V and 7 from J; bases not matched to a gene: 5. CDR3 amino acids: CSVVPRGHTQYF. The CDR3 nucleotides are TGCAGCGTTGTTCCTAGGGGGCATACGCAGTATTTT.

This clone was counted a few times. V gene TRBV28 combines with J gene TRBJ1-6, with a possible D match to TRBD1 (6 bases). From germline, CDR1 is MDHEN and CDR2 SYDVKM. The CDR3 contains 12 residues. Trimming cost V 6 bases and J 10 bases, with 10 bases left between them. The CDR3 is CASSTGFSPLHF. In nucleotides, the CDR3 is TGTGCCAGCAGCACAGGGTTCTCACCCCTCCACTTT.

The chain couples TRBV27 to TRBJ2-5, with a weak D call TRBD2 (6 bases). Germline-derived CDR1 and CDR2 are MNHEY and SMNVEV (reference sequence). Trimming cost V 8 bases and J 3 bases, with 22 bases left between them. This CDR3 comprises 16 residues. The CDR3 sequence is CASSPHQRADEETQYF. The CDR3 DNA follows: TGTGCCAGCTCACCCCACCAGCGGGCGGACGAAGAGACCCAGTACTTC.

The count of this clone is one. V and J are TRBV30 and TRBJ2-1; D is unresolved. This CDR3 is 12 amino acids long. The germline V and J ends were trimmed by 1 base and 8 bases, with 9 bases remaining between them. Looked up from germline, CDR1 is GTSNPN and CDR2 is SVGIG (reference sequence). The CDR3 protein is CAWSDPSDEQFF. The CDR3 DNA is TGTGCCTGGAGTGACCCCTCGGATGAGCAGTTCTTC. Full variable domain (missing parts from reference TRBV30 and TRBJ2-1): SQTIHQWPATLVQPVGSPLSLECTVEGTSNPNLYWYRQAAGRGLQLLFYSVGIGQISSEVPQNLSASRPQDRQFILSSKKLLLSDSGFYLCAWSDPSDEQFFGPGTRLTVL.

The chain couples TRBV7-3 to TRBJ2-5; 7 bases are shared with TRBD2. The CDR3 loop spans 15 amino acids. From germline, CDR1 is SGHTA and CDR2 FQGTGA. The V gene end was trimmed by 5 bases and the J gene end by 5 bases; junction bases not matched to a gene: 11. The CDR3 region has the DNA TGTGCCAGCAGCCCCGGGGGAGGGTCGGCCGAGACCCAGTACTTC. Its translation is CASSPGGGSAETQYF.

The rearrangement uses TRBV27 and TRBJ2-2; TRBD1 matches 7 bases. CDR1 and CDR2 from the germline V gene are MNHEY and SMNVEV (reference sequence). V was clipped by 6 bases and J by 4 bases; unmatched bases: 8. There are 15 residues in the CDR3. This CDR3 reads CASSHRGRGTGELFF. The CDR3 region has the DNA TGTGCCAGCAGCCATAGGGGGCGCGGCACCGGGGAGCTGTTTTTT.

This rearrangement joins TRBV27 to TRBJ2-6; no firm D call. The V end lost 3 bases, the J end lost 0 bases, and 18 bases lay between the germline ends. Germline CDR1 is MNHEY and CDR2 is SMNVEV (reference sequence). This CDR3 is built from 19 residues. CDR3: CASSFSPIPTLSGANVLTF. The CDR3 region has the DNA TGTGCCAGCAGTTTTAGTCCGATCCCCACTCTCTCTGGGGCCAACGTCCTGACTTTC.

The chain couples TRBV2 to TRBJ2-2; D is possibly TRBD1 (6 bases). The V gene's germline CDR1 is SNHLY and CDR2 FYNNEI. V was shortened by 5 bases and J by 4 bases, with 11 bases between the two germline ends. The CDR3 sequence is 14 residues long. The CDR3 coding sequence is TGTGCCAGCAGTAGACAGGCCAGCACCGGGGAGCTGTTTTTT. Its translation: CASSRQASTGELFF. Based on the CDR3 plus reference TRBV2 and TRBJ2-2, the full variable domain is EPEVTQTPSHQVTQMGQEVILRCVPISNHLYFYWYRQILGQKVEFLVSFYNNEISEKSEIFDDQFSVERPDGSNFTLKIRSTKLEDSAMYFCASSRQASTGELFFGEGSRLTVL.

This sequence joins TRBV19 and TRBJ1-1, with 8 bases matching TRBD1. J was trimmed by 6 bases and V by 4 bases; bases with no gene match: 10. There are 15 residues in the CDR3. Germline V CDR1 and CDR2: LNHDA, SQIVND (reference sequence). The CDR3 DNA is TGTGCCAGTAGTAACGTTCAGGGGGCGGGAGCTGAAGCTTTCTTT. This codes for CASSNVQGAGAEAFF.

In its sample, this clone was seen once. The same CDR3 is also encoded by other DNA sequences in this sample. The chain recombines TRBV7-9 with TRBJ1-5; possible D gene TRBD1, 5 bases. CDR3 length equals 14 residues. Germline V gene lookup returns CDR1 SEHNR and CDR2 FQNEAQ (reference sequence). Trimming removed 3 bases at V and 4 bases at J, with 10 bases between. The CDR3 sequence is CASSLGQSNQPQHF. The CDR3 DNA sequence: TGTGCCAGCAGCTTGGGGCAGTCAAATCAGCCCCAGCATTTT.

The chain uses TRBV4-2 and TRBJ2-4, with D possibly matching TRBD2 (5 bases). The V gene lost 1 base and the J gene lost 6 bases, with 10 bases spanning the gap. Germline V gives CDR1 LGHNA, CDR2 YNFKEQ. This CDR3 contains 14 residues. CDR3 loop: CASSQVLEGNIQYF. DNA of the CDR3: TGTGCCAGCAGCCAAGTACTAGAAGGAAACATTCAGTACTTC.